Below, 17 T cell receptor beta chains from the same sample are listed, as sequenced in a study of Tregs in tolerant kidney transplant recipients. Sequencing used immunoSEQ multiplex PCR; TCRdb keeps in-frame clones, though not all of them. The table lists some 100,000 clones, about 90% of them singletons. Sequences were obtained from CD4+ T cells from blood. The receptor set was obtained from a human donor in good health.

This sequence joins TRBV6-6 and TRBJ1-3; D gene unclear. CDR3 size: 15 residues. The germline V gene has CDR1 MNHNY and CDR2 SVGAGI (reference sequence). Trimming took 5 bases from V and 4 from J, leaving 15 bases between them. CDR3 in amino acids: CASSRVDAFGNTIYF. In DNA form, the CDR3 reads TGTGCCAGCAGTCGCGTCGACGCATTCGGAAACACCATATATTTT.

The chain joins TRBV6-1 to TRBJ2-6, with TRBD1 matching over 7 bases. The junction had 1 base not matched to a gene; V was cut back by 3 bases and J by 2 bases. The CDR3 runs to 15 residues. Germline CDR1 and CDR2: MNHNS and SASEGT. DNA of the CDR3: TGTGCCAGCAGTGAGGGACAGCCTGGGGCCAACGTCCTGACTTTC. Residues: CASSEGQPGANVLTF.

A note on this clone: The same CDR3 arises from other DNA sequences in this sample as well. This chain links TRBV15 with TRBJ2-7; D is ambiguous. From germline, CDR1 is LNHNV and CDR2 YYDKDF (reference sequence). This CDR3 contains 11 residues. Between the trimmed V and J ends, which lost 3 bases and 4 bases, there was a span of 4 bases. CDR3 sequence: CATSRGYEQYF. In DNA form, the CDR3 reads TGTGCCACCAGCAGGGGTTACGAGCAGTACTTC.

The chain is built from TRBV11-2 and TRBJ2-5; no clear D. This CDR3 is 14 amino acids long. Trimming took off 5 bases at V and 0 bases at J, with 10 bases between the two ends. The V gene's germline CDR1 is SGHAT and CDR2 FQNNGV. The CDR3 here is CASSEQRYQETQYF. DNA for the CDR3: TGTGCCAGCAGCGAACAGAGATACCAAGAGACCCAGTACTTC. Filled out from reference TRBV11-2 and TRBJ2-5, the complete variable domain reads EAGVAQSPRYKIIEKRQSVAFWCNPISGHATLYWYQQILGQGPKLLIQFQNNGVVDDSQLPKDRFSAERLKGVDSTLKIQPAKLEDSAVYLCASSEQRYQETQYFGPGTRLLVL.

V is TRBV6-6 and J is TRBJ1-2; 7 nucleotides align to TRBD1. The junction had 11 bases not matched to a gene; V was cut back by 3 bases and J by 4 bases. Germline V gene sequence: CDR1 MNHNY, CDR2 SVGAGI (reference sequence). CDR3 length: 16 amino acids. The DNA for the CDR3 is TGTGCCAGCAGTTATGGGAACCCAGGGGGGAGCTATGGCTACACCTTC. Protein product: CASSYGNPGGSYGYTF.

The chain employs TRBV11-2 and TRBJ2-7, with 7 bases aligning to TRBD1. This CDR3 has 17 amino acids. V dropped 3 bases and J dropped 1; count of bases not matched to a gene: 12. CDR1 and CDR2 (germline): SGHAT, FQNNGV. The CDR3: CASSLRTQGWRSYEQYF. The DNA for the CDR3 is TGTGCCAGCAGCTTGCGAACACAGGGGTGGCGATCCTACGAGCAGTACTTC. The full variable domain, with the rest looked up from reference TRBV11-2 and TRBJ2-7, is EAGVAQSPRYKIIEKRQSVAFWCNPISGHATLYWYQQILGQGPKLLIQFQNNGVVDDSQLPKDRFSAERLKGVDSTLKIQPAKLEDSAVYLCASSLRTQGWRSYEQYFGPGTRLTVT.

This chain links TRBV5-1 with TRBJ1-1; the D gene is possibly TRBD1 (6 bases). Looked up from germline, CDR1 is SGHRS and CDR2 is YFSETQ. There are 13 residues in the CDR3. V was cut by 4 bases and J by 1 base, with 8 bases left in between. In DNA form, the CDR3 reads TGCGCCAGCAGCCAACAGGGGAACACTGAAGCTTTCTTT. Amino acids: CASSQQGNTEAFF. Together with reference TRBV5-1 and TRBJ1-1, the CDR3 gives the full variable domain: KAGVTQTPRYLIKTRGQQVTLSCSPISGHRSVSWYQQTPGQGLQFLFEYFSETQRNKGNFPGRFSGRQFSNSRSEMNVSTLELGDSALYLCASSQQGNTEAFFGQGTRLTVV.

The V gene is TRBV27, the J gene TRBJ2-1; 11 bases are a match to TRBD1. The CDR3 loop spans 15 amino acids. Germline V CDR1 and CDR2: MNHEY, SMNVEV (reference sequence). V shed 5 bases, J shed 10 bases, and the junction held 10 bases outside the gene matches. The CDR3 here is CASSHPGTGGSEQFF. DNA of the CDR3: TGTGCCAGCAGTCACCCGGGGACAGGGGGTTCCGAGCAGTTCTTC.

This rearrangement joins TRBV9 to TRBJ2-1; tentatively, D is TRBD1 (5 bases). This CDR3 has 14 residues. V was pared by 4 bases and J by 10 bases, with 18 bases between. The germline V gene encodes CDR1 SGDLS and CDR2 YYNGEE. CDR3 protein: CASSPIAGAEEQFF. The CDR3 DNA reads as TGTGCCAGCAGCCCGATCGCTGGGGCCGAGGAGCAGTTCTTC.

The chain links TRBV9 to TRBJ2-1, with D perhaps matching TRBD2 (6 bases). CDR1 is SGDLS and CDR2 is YYNGEE in the germline V gene. There are 14 residues in the CDR3. The V and J ends lost 1 base and 8 bases respectively, with 13 bases between them. The CDR3 spells CASSVRGGVYEQFF. The CDR3 bases are TGTGCCAGCAGCGTAAGGGGCGGGGTCTATGAGCAGTTCTTC.

The genes are TRBV10-1 and TRBJ1-5, with D perhaps TRBD1 (5 bases). The germline V and J ends were trimmed by 6 bases and 1 base, with 10 bases remaining between them. Germline-derived CDR1 and CDR2 are WNHNN and SYGVQD (reference sequence). The CDR3 totals 14 residues. The CDR3 loop reads CASSDSSSNQPQHF. The CDR3, as DNA: TGCGCCAGCAGCGACAGTTCAAGCAATCAGCCCCAGCATTTT.

This clone has only one observation. V gene TRBV6-5 combines with J gene TRBJ1-1; D not resolved. V was clipped by 1 base and J by 4 bases, with 13 bases between them. From germline, CDR1 is MNHEY and CDR2 SVGAGI. The CDR3 extends over 15 amino acids. CDR3 residues: CASSYLRNLGTEAFF. CDR3 nucleotides: TGTGCCAGCAGTTACTTGCGGAACCTGGGCACTGAAGCTTTCTTT.

The rearrangement links TRBV6-1 to TRBJ1-5, with D uncertain. V shed 8 bases and J shed 0 bases, with 11 bases lying between them. The V gene's germline CDR1 is MNHNS and CDR2 SASEGT. The CDR3 runs to 14 residues. CDR3 nucleotide sequence: TGTGCCAGCTCCCCCCCATATAGCAATCAGCCCCAGCATTTT. It yields the protein CASSPPYSNQPQHF.

The chain employs TRBV18 and TRBJ1-3; the match to TRBD1 covers 7 bases. V shed 1 base, J shed 0 bases, and the junction held 6 bases outside the gene matches. Germline assignment: CDR1 KGHSH and CDR2 LQKENI. The CDR3 runs 17 residues. CDR3 residues: CASSPRGTVPSGNTIYF. The CDR3 DNA is TGTGCCAGCTCACCACGTGGGACAGTTCCCTCTGGAAACACCATATATTTT.

V and J are TRBV6-5 and TRBJ1-6; D unclear. Trimming took off 7 bases at V and 7 bases at J, with 11 bases between the two ends. CDR3 size: 13 residues. CDR1 and CDR2 from the germline V gene are MNHEY and SVGAGI. Here the CDR3 DNA reads TGTGCCAGCATCCGGGCGGCAAATTCACCCCTCCACTTT. Translated, it gives CASIRAANSPLHF.

The chain combines TRBV18 with TRBJ2-1; perhaps TRBD2 as D (6 bases). Per the germline V gene, CDR1 is KGHSH and CDR2 is LQKENI. V was clipped by 3 bases and J by 2 bases, with 8 bases between them. The CDR3 is 14 amino acids. Written as DNA, the CDR3 is TGTGCCAGCTCACCTGCGGGACCCTACAATGAGCAGTTCTTC. Amino acids: CASSPAGPYNEQFF.

CDR3 coding DNA: TGTGCCAGCAGCTTGGCCCCGGGGCGAGGCTACGAGCAGTACTTC. This gives the protein CASSLAPGRGYEQYF. The genes are TRBV5-6 and TRBJ2-7, with D perhaps given as TRBD1 or TRBD2 (5 bases each). V was shortened by 0 bases and J by 3 bases, with 13 bases between the two germline ends. The CDR3 covers 15 residues. Germline V gene lookup returns CDR1 SGHDT and CDR2 YYEEEE.